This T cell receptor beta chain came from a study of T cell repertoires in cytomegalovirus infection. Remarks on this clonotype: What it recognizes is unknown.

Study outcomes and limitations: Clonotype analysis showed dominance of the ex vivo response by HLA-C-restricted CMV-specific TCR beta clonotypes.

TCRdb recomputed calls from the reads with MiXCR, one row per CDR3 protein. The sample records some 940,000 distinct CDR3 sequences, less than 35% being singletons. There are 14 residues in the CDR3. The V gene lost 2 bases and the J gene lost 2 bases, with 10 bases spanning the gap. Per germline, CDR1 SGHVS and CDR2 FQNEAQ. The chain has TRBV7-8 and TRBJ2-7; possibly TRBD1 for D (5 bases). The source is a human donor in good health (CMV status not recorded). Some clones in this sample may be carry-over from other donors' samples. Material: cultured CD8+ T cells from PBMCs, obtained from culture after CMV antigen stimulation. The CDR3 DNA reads TGTGCCAGCAGCTTACAGGGCTCAACCTACGAGCAGTACTTC. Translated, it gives CASSLQGSTYEQYF.